The T cell receptor (beta chain) under discussion was sequenced for a study of metastatic and nonmetastatic thyroid tumors. The overall study: Repertoires from malignant and benign thyroid patients were compared across blood and tumor or nodule tissue.

This clone was seen repeatedly, ten times or more. Until they underwent thyroid surgery, no patient had received any treatment. Authors' methods: For papillary thyroid cancer, a distant-metastasis classifier was constructed from CDR3 differences observed across clinicopathological groups. MiXCR re-clonotyped the PCR reads for TCRdb. None of the V and J calls come from the authors' own analysis; TCRdb made them. The sample includes about 60,000 clones, around 15% of them seen just once. Trimming cost V 4 bases and J 14 bases; bases outside gene matches: 10. The CDR3 covers 12 residues. Germline values: CDR1 DFQATT, CDR2 SNEGSKA (reference sequence).

This TCR was sampled from a male donor with papillary thyroid cancer or a benign thyroid nodule (not recorded which). Some clones in this sample may be carry-over from other donors' samples. Input material: blood. The genes are TRBV20-1 and TRBJ2-1; TRBD2 matches at 8 bases. The CDR3 DNA is TGCAGTGCTACCCCAGCGGGAGTCTACGAGTTCTTC. Its protein is CSATPAGVYEFF.